This T cell receptor (beta chain) was sequenced for a study of cytomegalovirus exposure and HLA in healthy donors. Findings and limits, study-wide: Among CMV-associated TCR beta chains, most appeared HLA-restricted in a later analysis. It was taken for granted in presence/absence analyses that sequencing depth across donors was roughly uniform. According to an earlier analysis, most TCR beta V segments yielded productive rearrangements about 90% or about 30% of the time. A later analysis linked a missense variant in DCLRE1C to the trimming of TCR beta V and J genes.

Of note for this clone: The target antigen is unknown.

PCR primers comprised 60 Vbeta and 13 Jbeta primers. TCRdb's table, derived via immunoSEQ multiplex PCR, lists solely in-frame clones and lacks some. The sample has about 160,000 clones, roughly four fifths seen once; the top ten hold approximately 3%. Sequencing was carried out using PBMCs. The receptor was isolated from a woman aged 40 to 49 in good health and CMV-seronegative.

CDR3 DNA: TGTGCCAGCCGCCAATCAGCGGGGAGGAAGCAGTACTTC. It translates to CASRQSAGRKQYF. The V call is TRBV28, the J call TRBJ2-7, with 7 positions matching TRBD2. Trimming cost V 8 bases and J 8 bases; bases outside gene matches: 12. The CDR3 is 13 amino acids. Germline values: CDR1 MDHEN, CDR2 SYDVKM. Full variable domain (rest looked up from reference TRBV28 and TRBJ2-7): DVKVTQSSRYLVKRTGEKVFLECVQDMDHENMFWYRQDPGLGLRLIYFSYDVKMKEKGDIPEGYSVSREKKERFSLILESASTNQTSMYLCASRQSAGRKQYFGPGTRLTVT.